The following is a TCR beta chain sequence with its context. As yet, its antigen is unknown. The data stem from a study of cytomegalovirus exposure and HLA in healthy donors. Overall study context: There were 300 to 400 genotyped donors. Of these, 81% fell in the genetic ancestry cluster associated with self-reported Caucasian donors. Findings and limits, study-wide: An analysis that was carried out later associated 16,951 TCR beta sequences with HLA alleles at 0.05 false discovery rate. Some V segments (TRBV6-2 and TRBV6-3 among them) were excluded as indistinguishable. What a later analysis reportedly showed was that an Asian-associated ancestry cluster had fewer N-insertions than the roughly 670-donor mean.

V dropped 5 bases and J dropped 5; count of bases not matched to a gene: 15. The CDR3 runs 17 residues. CDR1 is MNHEY, CDR2 SMNVEV, per germline (reference sequence). With 60 Vbeta and 13 Jbeta primers, the PCR was carried out. Sequenced by immunoSEQ multiplex PCR; TCRdb stores in-frame clones only, minus some. The sample lists 100,000 to 120,000 clones, around 74% seen once, with 8.6% in the top ten. Material for sequencing was PBMCs. This chain links TRBV27 with TRBJ2-1; 7 positions agree with TRBD2. This sequence was found in a woman in her 40s in good health and CMV-seropositive. CDR3 DNA: TGTGCCAGCAGTCCCATACTTCGGGAGGCGAGACACAATGAGCAGTTCTTC. Translated, it gives CASSPILREARHNEQFF.